A single sample is the source of the 17 T cell receptor beta chains below, sequenced in a study of T cells expressing NK-cell markers. TCRdb reprocessed the 5' RACE reads and stores each CDR3 protein as one record, lacking DNA. Here the sample table reports roughly 150,000 distinct CDR3 sequences. Sequencing was done on a sample of blood T cells: a sorted CD56 or NKG2C T cell subset, CD4+ or CD8+ T cells, or bulk PBMC T cells (not recorded which). The receptor set was obtained from a man aged 18 to 70 in good health.

The chain joins TRBV12-3 or TRBV12-4 to TRBJ1-4. The CDR3 is 12 residues long. The CDR3 region is CASSSLDEKLFF.

This rearrangement joins TRBV20-1 to TRBJ2-1; TCRdb's assignment of TRBD2 cannot be checked, as there is no DNA. CDR1 is DFQATT, CDR2 SNEGSKA, per germline (reference sequence). The length of the CDR3 is 15 residues. This CDR3 reads CSASEGLAVYNEQFF.

The J gene is TRBJ2-7, the V gene TRBV27; TCRdb lists TRBD2, though no DNA is available to test this call. The CDR3 length is 17 residues. Per the germline V gene, CDR1 is MNHEY and CDR2 is SMNVEV (reference sequence). The CDR3 here is CASSPPGTSGAMYEQYF.

J is TRBJ1-2 and V is TRBV29-1; TCRdb's D gene call, TRBD1, goes unchecked for lack of DNA. This CDR3 region has 14 residues. Germline V gives CDR1 SQVTM, CDR2 ANQGSEA. This chain's CDR3 is CSAWAGQDYYGYTF.

The V gene is TRBV6-1, the J gene TRBJ1-5; lacking DNA, the TRBD1 call made by TCRdb goes unchecked. There are 14 residues in the CDR3. Looked up from germline, CDR1 is MNHNS and CDR2 is SASEGT. The CDR3: CASSEVGGGQPQHF.

The V gene is TRBV5-1, the J gene TRBJ2-7; checking the TCRdb D call of TRBD1 is not possible without DNA. From germline, CDR1 is SGHRS and CDR2 YFSETQ. The CDR3 extends over 15 amino acids. The CDR3 protein is CASSEWGQGLYEQYF.

The chain carries TRBV6-1 and TRBJ2-5. The CDR3 spans 15 residues. CDR1 MNHNS and CDR2 SASEGT come from the germline V gene. The CDR3: CASSEGYRISETQYF.

This CDR3 reads CASSRDNQPQHF. This chain links TRBV10-2 with TRBJ1-5; without DNA, the TCRdb call of TRBD1 cannot be checked. The CDR3 spans 12 residues. In germline, CDR1 is WSHSY, CDR2 SAAADI.

The genes are TRBV28 and TRBJ2-1; TCRdb names TRBD1, which stays unverified in the absence of DNA. Germline loops: CDR1 MDHEN, CDR2 SYDVKM. This CDR3 has 15 residues. CDR3 residues: CASSLGGGAVNEQFF.

V usage is TRBV11-2 and J usage is TRBJ2-5. Germline CDR1 SGHAT, CDR2 FQNNGV. The CDR3 extends over 15 amino acids. The CDR3 loop is CASSPEVGGQETQYF.

The rearrangement joins TRBV5-1 to TRBJ1-2; TCRdb selects TRBD1, and the lack of DNA leaves this call unchecked. The V gene's germline CDR1 is SGHRS and CDR2 YFSETQ. This CDR3 is 12 amino acids long. The CDR3 reads CASGQGSYGYTF. Drawing the rest from reference TRBV5-1 and TRBJ1-2, the complete variable domain is KAGVTQTPRYLIKTRGQQVTLSCSPISGHRSVSWYQQTPGQGLQFLFEYFSETQRNKGNFPGRFSGRQFSNSRSEMNVSTLELGDSALYLCASGQGSYGYTFGSGTRLTVV.

The J gene is TRBJ2-3, the V gene TRBV5-1; TCRdb calls TRBD1, which cannot be checked without DNA. Germline V gives CDR1 SGHRS, CDR2 YFSETQ. The CDR3 runs to 18 residues. This CDR3 reads CASSFRPRDGDQSDTQYF.

The rearrangement links TRBV7-9 to TRBJ2-3; TCRdb's assignment of TRBD1 cannot be checked, as there is no DNA. Germline values: CDR1 SEHNR, CDR2 FQNEAQ (reference sequence). The CDR3 contains 15 residues. The CDR3 here is CASSLGQRDTDTQYF.

The J gene is TRBJ2-3, the V gene TRBV21-1; as DNA is missing, the TRBD1 call by TCRdb cannot be tested. TRBV21-1 is a recognized pseudogene. The CDR3 runs 16 residues. CDR3 region: CASSPRTGGNTDTQYF.

The rearrangement joins TRBV12-3 or TRBV12-4 to TRBJ1-2; TCRdb names TRBD1, which stays unverified in the absence of DNA. This CDR3 comprises 16 residues. The CDR3 protein is CASRGQGISGNYGYTF.

V gene TRBV6-2 or TRBV6-3 combines with J gene TRBJ2-3; TCRdb names TRBD2, which stays unverified in the absence of DNA. The CDR3 consists of 15 residues. Germline-derived CDR1 and CDR2 are MNHEY and SVGEGT. Here the CDR3 reads CASSYRGGPRDTQYF.

V is TRBV7-3 and J is TRBJ2-1; the D call of TRBD1 rests on TCRdb alone, since no DNA is present to check it. The germline V gene has CDR1 SGHTA and CDR2 FQGTGA. The CDR3 covers 15 residues. The CDR3 loop reads CASSPDRGRLNEQFF.